The rows below give T cell receptor beta chains drawn from one sample of a study of a mutant IDH1 vaccine in newly diagnosed glioma. Sequencing was performed with immunoSEQ multiplex PCR; in TCRdb, only in-frame clones are kept and a portion is missing. The table records 88,000 or so clones, 65% to 90% of them present only once. Antigens of these TCRs are unknown. Sequenced here: PBMCs, sampled from a glioma patient whose treatment included an IDH1 peptide vaccine. The receptors originated from a man aged 30 to 39 with glioma. Some clones in this sample may be carry-over from other donors' samples. Both conserved end residues are part of each CDR3. The D gene is left open where the match is weak. Only some rows state a clone size, as once, few, many or a class for expanded clones.

J,D,V,length,size,CDR3,DNA
TRBJ1-3,NA,TRBV7-9,16,NA,CASSLGETVSGNTIYF,TGTGCCAGCAGCTTAGGAGAGACAGTCTCTGGAAACACCATATATTTT
TRBJ1-2,TRBD1,TRBV14,15,NA,CASSQVDRGLYGYTF,TGTGCCAGCAGCCAAGTTGACAGGGGGCTCTATGGCTACACCTTC
TRBJ2-5,NA,TRBV5-1,14,NA,CASSLDGGAGTQYF,TGCGCCAGCAGCTTGGATGGGGGGGCCGGGACCCAGTACTTC
TRBJ2-3,TRBD2,TRBV7-9,17,NA,CASSRTSGNGYTDTQYF,TGTGCCAGCTCTCGGACTAGCGGGAATGGCTACACAGATACGCAGTATTTT
TRBJ1-3,NA,TRBV19,11,NA,CASRGGNTIYF,TGTGCCAGCAGGGGTGGAAACACCATATATTTT
TRBJ1-4,TRBD1,TRBV6-5,16,NA,CASSYLSGQDREKLFF,TGTGCCAGCAGTTACCTCTCGGGACAGGATCGTGAAAAACTGTTTTTT
TRBJ2-1,TRBD1,TRBV5-1,15,NA,CASRPTGGSYNEQFF,TGCGCCAGCAGACCGACAGGGGGCTCCTACAATGAGCAGTTCTTC
TRBJ2-7,NA,TRBV14,17,NA,CASSQEAPGRVRYEQYF,TGTGCCAGCAGCCAAGAAGCCCCCGGCAGGGTGAGGTACGAGCAGTACTTC
TRBJ1-1,NA,TRBV5-1,13,few,CASSLRLNTEAFF,TGCGCCAGCAGCTTACGGTTGAACACTGAAGCTTTCTTT
TRBJ2-7,TRBD2,TRBV10-3,14,NA,CAISVGRERYEQYF,TGTGCCATCAGTGTCGGGCGGGAGAGGTACGAGCAGTACTTC
TRBJ2-2,TRBD1,TRBV2,14,NA,CASSRTGYSGELFF,TGTGCCAGCAGCCGGACAGGCTACAGCGGGGAGCTGTTTTTT
TRBJ1-5,TRBD1,TRBV28,17,NA,CASSLTQGQGLDQPQHF,TGTGCCAGCAGCCTTACCCAGGGACAGGGGTTAGATCAGCCCCAGCATTTT
TRBJ1-6,NA,TRBV6-1,12,NA,CASNRQPVPLHF,TGTGCCAGCAATAGACAGCCGGTCCCCCTCCACTTT
TRBJ1-2,NA,TRBV18,13,NA,CASSFYTSDGYTF,TGTGCCAGCTCATTCTACACATCCGACGGCTACACCTTC
TRBJ2-5,NA,TRBV5-1,14,NA,CASSLAIPGETQYF,TGCGCCAGCAGCTTGGCCATCCCGGGGGAGACCCAGTACTTC
TRBJ1-5,NA,TRBV28,14,NA,CASRAPGALKPQHF,TGTGCCAGCCGTGCTCCAGGCGCTCTGAAGCCCCAGCATTTT
TRBJ1-4,TRBD1,TRBV25-1,16,NA,CASMGINRGTNEKLFF,TGTGCCAGCATGGGGATTAACAGGGGTACTAATGAAAAACTGTTTTTT
TRBJ1-1,NA,TRBV5-1,14,NA,CASNPPGGSTEAFF,TGCGCCAGCAACCCTCCCGGGGGAAGTACTGAAGCTTTCTTT
TRBJ2-1,NA,TRBV19,14,once,CASTSPDSPNEQFF,TGTGCCAGTACCTCCCCGGACTCCCCCAATGAGCAGTTCTTC
TRBJ2-5,NA,TRBV5-4,17,NA,CASSFPPGTLQGETQYF,TGTGCCAGCAGCTTCCCACCCGGGACCTTACAGGGAGAGACCCAGTACTTC
TRBJ1-2,TRBD1,TRBV6-1,15,NA,CASSVQTGTGYGYTF,TGTGCCAGCAGTGTTCAAACCGGGACAGGATATGGCTACACCTTC
TRBJ2-1,NA,TRBV9,14,NA,CASSPTGTHNEQFF,TGTGCCAGCAGCCCCACCGGGACCCACAATGAGCAGTTCTTC
TRBJ2-1,TRBD2,TRBV9,15,NA,CASSALPSGHNEQFF,TGTGCCAGCAGCGCTCTCCCTAGCGGCCACAATGAGCAGTTCTTC
TRBJ2-3,TRBD2,TRBV5-1,14,NA,CASGLAGRGDTQYF,TGCGCCAGCGGACTAGCGGGGCGGGGAGATACGCAGTATTTT
TRBJ2-2,NA,TRBV5-8,14,once,CASSPYSHTGELFF,TGTGCCAGCAGCCCTTACTCTCACACCGGGGAGCTGTTTTTT
TRBJ2-2,NA,TRBV7-2,14,NA,CASSSTPATGELFF,TGTGCCAGCAGCTCCACTCCGGCCACCGGGGAGCTGTTTTTT
TRBJ1-5,NA,TRBV18,15,NA,CASSPIRSSDQPQHF,TGTGCCAGCTCACCAATCAGGTCGAGCGATCAGCCCCAGCATTTT
TRBJ2-1,NA,TRBV6-5,13,NA,CASSLGRSDEQFF,TGTGCCAGCAGTCTCGGGAGAAGCGATGAGCAGTTCTTC
TRBJ2-7,TRBD2,TRBV28,15,NA,CASSLDGGAPYEQYF,TGTGCCAGCAGTTTGGACGGGGGGGCACCCTACGAGCAGTACTTC
TRBJ1-6,TRBD1,TRBV7-3,17,NA,CASSYRPFGTDNSPLHF,TGTGCCAGCAGCTACAGACCTTTCGGGACAGATAATTCACCCCTCCACTTT
TRBJ2-5,NA,TRBV27,16,few,CASSLSSGGLGETQYF,TGTGCCAGCAGTTTATCGTCTGGGGGCTTGGGAGAGACCCAGTACTTC
TRBJ2-3,NA,TRBV5-6,18,NA,CASSRTMGGPEFTDTQYF,TGTGCCAGCAGCCGGACCATGGGCGGCCCTGAATTCACAGATACGCAGTATTTT
TRBJ1-2,TRBD1,TRBV27,17,NA,CASSFSPPTGAPYGYTF,TGTGCCAGCAGTTTCTCCCCTCCCACAGGGGCCCCCTATGGCTACACCTTC
TRBJ2-7,TRBD2,TRBV30,14,NA,CAFLAGEKPYEQYF,TGTGCCTTTCTAGCGGGGGAAAAACCATACGAGCAGTACTTC
TRBJ1-1,NA,TRBV6-5,15,NA,CASSYSAQGGTEAFF,TGTGCCAGCAGTTACTCGGCTCAGGGAGGGACTGAAGCTTTCTTT
TRBJ2-7,TRBD2,TRBV9,14,NA,CASSPGLAWYEQYF,TGTGCCAGCAGCCCAGGACTAGCCTGGTACGAGCAGTACTTC
TRBJ1-2,NA,TRBV20-1,10,NA,CSAPHPSYTF,TGCAGTGCCCCACACCCGAGCTACACCTTC
TRBJ1-6,NA,TRBV7-9,14,once,CASSLRIENSPLHF,TGTGCCAGCAGCTTACGGATTGAGAATTCACCCCTCCACTTT
TRBJ1-2,NA,TRBV6-6,15,NA,CASSYTQEPNYGYTF,TGTGCCAGCAGTTACACACAGGAGCCAAACTATGGCTACACCTTC
TRBJ1-5,TRBD1,TRBV6-5,14,many,CASSSTGTVQPQHF,TGTGCCAGCAGTTCGACAGGGACGGTCCAGCCCCAGCATTTT
TRBJ1-2,TRBD1,TRBV19,15,NA,CASSMPADRERGYTF,TGTGCCAGTAGTATGCCCGCCGACAGGGAGCGTGGCTACACCTTC
TRBJ1-2,TRBD1,TRBV29-1,13,NA,CSVDRTGGHGYTF,TGCAGCGTTGATCGGACAGGGGGCCATGGCTACACCTTC
TRBJ2-7,TRBD2,TRBV2,13,NA,CASSKREAHEQYF,TGTGCCAGCAGTAAGCGGGAGGCCCACGAGCAGTACTTC
TRBJ2-4,TRBD1,TRBV7-2,14,NA,CASSPGQAENIQYF,TGTGCCAGCAGCCCGGGACAGGCGGAAAACATTCAGTACTTC
TRBJ1-1,NA,TRBV6-5,12,NA,CASGQLNTEAFF,TGTGCCAGCGGACAGCTGAACACTGAAGCTTTCTTT
TRBJ1-2,NA,TRBV4-1,16,NA,CASSQGDRRFNYGYTF,TGCGCCAGCAGCCAGGGGGATAGGAGATTCAACTATGGCTACACCTTC
TRBJ2-7,TRBD1,TRBV27,13,NA,CASSNGQGNEQYF,TGTGCCAGCAGTAACGGACAGGGGAACGAGCAGTACTTC
TRBJ2-1,NA,TRBV5-4,13,NA,CASSLETPDEQFF,TGTGCCAGCAGCTTGGAGACTCCAGATGAGCAGTTCTTC
TRBJ2-1,NA,TRBV29-1,12,NA,CSARLNHNEQFF,TGCAGCGCCCGACTCAACCACAATGAGCAGTTCTTC
TRBJ1-2,NA,TRBV4-1,15,NA,CASSQDRRGPGGYTF,TGCGCCAGCAGCCAAGATAGGAGGGGCCCCGGGGGCTACACCTTC
TRBJ1-3,TRBD1,TRBV2,16,NA,CASSVSGQGSGNTIYF,TGTGCCAGCAGTGTTTCGGGACAGGGCTCTGGAAACACCATATATTTT
TRBJ1-1,TRBD1,TRBV28,13,few,CASRGQGLTEAFF,TGTGCCAGCAGGGGACAGGGGCTCACTGAAGCTTTCTTT
TRBJ1-3,TRBD1,TRBV7-6,17,NA,CASSLIGQGAAGNTIYF,TGTGCCAGCAGCTTAATCGGACAGGGGGCAGCGGGAAACACCATATATTTT
TRBJ1-4,NA,TRBV7-8,15,NA,CASSLDGQINEKLFF,TGTGCCAGCAGCTTAGATGGACAGATTAATGAAAAACTGTTTTTT